What follows is one TCR beta chain and its context. The CDR3 consists of 14 residues. The V gene lost 6 bases and the J gene lost 3 bases, with 15 bases spanning the gap. Germline V lookup: CDR1 KGHSH, CDR2 LQKENI. Measured with immunoSEQ multiplex PCR; TCRdb has only the in-frame clones, and not every one. The sample holds about 200,000 clones, 70% to 90% seen once. This sample was included in a study of blood T cell repertoires in COVID-19. The V call is TRBV18, the J call TRBJ2-7, with D possibly being TRBD2 (6 bases). The sequencing sample was made of PBMCs or T cells enriched from blood (not recorded which). This receptor was taken from a woman aged 40 to 50 with acute COVID-19. The CDR3 DNA follows: TGTGCCAGCTCCTCAGCGGGCGCCTACTACGAGCAGTACTTC. Encoded protein: CASSSAGAYYEQYF.